This TCR beta chain was observed in a study of cytomegalovirus exposure and HLA in healthy donors (dated by TCRdb to about 2017). In terms of the full investigation: An earlier analysis of several hundred of the donors reported 250 to 300 Gb of sequence data and 95 million to 130 million unique TCR beta sequences obtained from about 170 million T cells. Roughly 300 gigabases of sequencing data and 70 million to 85 million unique TCR sequences were included in an early release covering around 600 HLA-typed donors. Of the approximately 400 genotyped donors, roughly 80% were placed in the genetic ancestry cluster associated with self-reported Caucasian donors. The aim of the study was to test whether cataloging public T cell receptors could identify signatures of past pathogen exposure. Using immunosequencing, the study profiled T cell repertoires from approximately 700 subjects and related those repertoires to cytomegalovirus serostatus. Besides the first cohort of roughly 700 subjects, a separate validation cohort made up of 120 different subjects was used. The study combined high-throughput TCR immunosequencing, statistical association of individual TCRs with disease status, and machine learning to predict cytomegalovirus infection status. A later analysis re-examined previously published TCR beta repertoires from just over 650 donors and added high-resolution HLA genotyping to investigate patterns of TCR occurrence. The later analysis used no new phenotypic data to find candidate immune exposures, relying instead on TCR beta sequences and their occurrence across donors. An earlier analysis of roughly 600 of the donors used high-throughput TCR beta sequencing to judge whether each TCR beta V gene segment behaved as functional or pseudogenic. Donor age, sex, ethnicity and CMV serostatus were collected together with the repertoire data. Genome-wide SNP genotypes for about 55% of the roughly 670 donors were used in a later genetic analysis, which treated that subset as a discovery cohort. All discovery cohort repertoires had been generated on a single sequencing platform. HLA typing covered class I and class II loci at four-digit resolution. Typing coverage differed by locus: A, B, C, DRB1 and DQB1 were typed in about 620-640 donors, DQA1 in about 500, DPA1 in around 610, and DPB1 in roughly 450. Several DR-DQ haplotypes were treated as single units for association and clustering because of strong linkage in the cohort. Across 300 to 500 genotyped donors of the cohort, an average of roughly 250,000 unique TCR beta nucleotide sequences per donor were sequenced, and around 20% of those sequences were non-productive. Results and caveats for the whole study, not just this receptor: Correlated functional status among segregating V segments might be attributable to linkage disequilibrium, but an unknown experimental factor could not be ruled out. About 17 rarely observed V segments, including chromosome 9 orphons, were excluded from the earlier analysis of almost 600 of the donors because counts were too low. Sequencing depth was assumed to be roughly uniform across donors in the presence/absence analyses, though that assumption may not hold. According to a later analysis, most CMV-associated TCR beta chains appeared to be HLA-restricted, and the HLA associations seemed to be driven largely by CMV exposure. Assigning TCR associations to individual alleles was difficult when HLA alleles, especially DR and DQ, strongly co-occurred. HLA typing was unavailable for some donors at each locus, so association tests used only the typed subset. A further reported finding was that TCR beta sequences accurately predicted the HLA-A and HLA-B alleles for most subjects in the first cohort. V-gene and J-gene trimming of TCR beta chains was associated with a missense DCLRE1C variant in a later genetic analysis, and the association was replicated in an independent cohort. The cohort was sequenced for TCR beta chains only, and without alpha or paired-chain data the features that could be detected were limited. A few of the identified cytomegalovirus-associated TCR beta chains were confirmed in vitro to be specific for cytomegalovirus antigens. While some public TCRs were present in many individuals, most TCR sequences turned up only very rarely across donors. Several of the top co-occurrence clusters appeared to be linked to parvovirus B19, influenza, CMV and Epstein-Barr virus, according to a later analysis. The sequencing pipeline was judged likely to have produced a cluster of highly shared sequence variants as a technical artifact. In a later analysis, TCR association rates were found to vary across HLA loci, with the most associated TCRs seen for DRB1 alleles and the fewest for HLA-C alleles. In an earlier analysis of some 640 of the donors, most TCR beta V segments were observed in productive rearrangements about 90% or about 30% of the time, broadly matching IMGT annotations. Cytomegalovirus status was reported to be diagnosed by the classifier with high specificity and sensitivity in both the original and validation cohorts. The authors suggested that the approach could potentially be generalized to other disease states and immunological phenotypes. A later analysis found that HLA-associated TCR beta chains were more clonally expanded and had lower generation probabilities than equally common non-associated chains. At a false discovery rate of 0.05, a later analysis linked approximately 18,000 TCR beta sequences to specific HLA alleles. Some IMGT-functional V segments, including TRBV6-2 and TRBV6-3, could not be told apart with the 87-base-pair reads, so those segments were excluded. Immune exposure information for the cohort was limited to CMV serostatus. According to a later genetic analysis, donors in an Asian-associated ancestry cluster had fewer N-insertions in productive TCRs than the approximately 610-donor mean. The study listed 150 to 200 TCR beta chains as associated with cytomegalovirus.

The library came from the immunoSEQ multiplex PCR assay. For the multiplex PCR, a mixture combining 60 forward primers for TCR Vbeta segments and 13 reverse primers for TCR Jbeta segments was used. A multiplex PCR assay on genomic DNA amplified the CDR3 region of rearranged TCR beta genes. On the Illumina HiSeq System, the amplified TCR beta libraries were sequenced as 87-base-pair reads. In the paper's pipeline: A later analysis tallied 80 million to 95 million unique TCR beta chains across the 700 or so repertoires, and about 12 million of those chains were shared by two or more donors. To remove PCR and sequencing errors, raw reads were error-corrected and collapsed into unique sequences using a nearest-neighbor algorithm that merged closely related sequences. CDR3 sequences were aligned to IMGT reference sequences to assign V, D and J gene segments. For a sequence to be retained, at least a six-nucleotide match to both a V gene segment and a J gene segment was required. Rearrangements were called productive when the CDR3 lacked stop codons and stayed in frame with V and J; all others were non-productive. Following IMGT convention, CDR3 was defined as the stretch from the second conserved V-encoded cysteine up to the conserved J-encoded phenylalanine. Sequences without an unambiguous match to a single V gene segment were excluded from the earlier analysis of about 600 of the donors. In an earlier analysis of 587 of the donors, V segments were called functional above 56.7% productive rearrangements and were called segregating when the between-donor standard deviation exceeded 5%. A statistical classification framework was developed to diagnose cytomegalovirus status using the catalog of TCR beta chain sequences. A later analysis assigned V and J genes by comparing TCR nucleotide sequences with IMGT/GENE-DB human TR gene sequences. In a later analysis, CDR3 sequences and most-parsimonious VDJ recombination scenarios were assigned using the TCRdist pipeline. In a later analysis, each TCR beta chain was defined by its CDR3 amino acid sequence together with its V-gene family, and reads without a unique V-gene family were excluded. A later analysis removed several hundred highly shared, low-generation-probability nucleotide sequences to deal with suspected cross-contamination and a sequencing artifact. A later analysis calculated a clonal expansion index for each public chain from normalized within-repertoire ranks of inferred template counts. In a later analysis, generation probabilities were computed with a VDJ recombination model fitted to out-of-frame rearrangements, and the resulting probabilities were checked against IGoR. Hypergeometric tests were used in a later analysis to score TCR-TCR, TCR-HLA and TCR-CMV co-occurrence, with a repertoire-size bias correction applied to the TCR pairs. In a later analysis, false discovery rates were estimated by permuting HLA or CMV assignments 20 times. A later analysis grouped co-occurring TCRs with DBSCAN, adding TCRdist sequence similarity when clustering within HLA-allele-positive subsets. Repertoires with fewer than 30,000 or more than 120,000 public chains, plus five repertoires with anomalous nucleotide sharing, were excluded from co-occurrence clustering. Held by TCRdb, this immuneACCESS table contains in-frame sequences only and omits some clones. Under half of the omission traces to an unresolved V gene where checked; the cause of the rest is unknown. Clonal size and the V and J genes are those of that table, whereas D and trimming came from the DNA. This sample comprises more than 110,000 clones, approximately 80% of them detected only once. The ten most abundant clones make up about 3.8% of the sample.

Comments on this clone: The antigen it binds to is not known. Base qualities were left out, and no much larger clone turns up one base away.

The cohort comprised hundreds of healthy bone marrow donors. At the time of sampling, every cohort member was nominally healthy, though immune exposures that went unrecorded were likely present. The donor tested CMV seronegative, placing the donor among the 352 seronegative members of the cohort. A peripheral blood sample was provided by each donor, and peripheral blood mononuclear cells were used for TCR beta sequencing. Genomic DNA extraction from the blood cell samples was performed with the Qiagen DNeasy Blood Extraction Kit. CDR1 MGHRA and CDR2 YSYEKL were looked up in the germline V gene. V and J lose 1 base and 4 bases, and a span of 17 bases separates them. The CDR3 holds 17 amino acids from the cysteine to the phenylalanine. The DNA shown is the 51-base CDR3, in frame from base 1.

The receptor was isolated from a young man in good health and CMV-seronegative. The rearrangement combines TRBV4-1 with TRBJ1-3, with TRBD1 tentatively as D gene (5 bases match). Sequencing was done on a sample of PBMCs. The sequence in DNA is TGCGCCAGCAGCCAAGCACCCCAGGGTACAATGGGAAACACCATATATTTT. The translation is CASSQAPQGTMGNTIYF.